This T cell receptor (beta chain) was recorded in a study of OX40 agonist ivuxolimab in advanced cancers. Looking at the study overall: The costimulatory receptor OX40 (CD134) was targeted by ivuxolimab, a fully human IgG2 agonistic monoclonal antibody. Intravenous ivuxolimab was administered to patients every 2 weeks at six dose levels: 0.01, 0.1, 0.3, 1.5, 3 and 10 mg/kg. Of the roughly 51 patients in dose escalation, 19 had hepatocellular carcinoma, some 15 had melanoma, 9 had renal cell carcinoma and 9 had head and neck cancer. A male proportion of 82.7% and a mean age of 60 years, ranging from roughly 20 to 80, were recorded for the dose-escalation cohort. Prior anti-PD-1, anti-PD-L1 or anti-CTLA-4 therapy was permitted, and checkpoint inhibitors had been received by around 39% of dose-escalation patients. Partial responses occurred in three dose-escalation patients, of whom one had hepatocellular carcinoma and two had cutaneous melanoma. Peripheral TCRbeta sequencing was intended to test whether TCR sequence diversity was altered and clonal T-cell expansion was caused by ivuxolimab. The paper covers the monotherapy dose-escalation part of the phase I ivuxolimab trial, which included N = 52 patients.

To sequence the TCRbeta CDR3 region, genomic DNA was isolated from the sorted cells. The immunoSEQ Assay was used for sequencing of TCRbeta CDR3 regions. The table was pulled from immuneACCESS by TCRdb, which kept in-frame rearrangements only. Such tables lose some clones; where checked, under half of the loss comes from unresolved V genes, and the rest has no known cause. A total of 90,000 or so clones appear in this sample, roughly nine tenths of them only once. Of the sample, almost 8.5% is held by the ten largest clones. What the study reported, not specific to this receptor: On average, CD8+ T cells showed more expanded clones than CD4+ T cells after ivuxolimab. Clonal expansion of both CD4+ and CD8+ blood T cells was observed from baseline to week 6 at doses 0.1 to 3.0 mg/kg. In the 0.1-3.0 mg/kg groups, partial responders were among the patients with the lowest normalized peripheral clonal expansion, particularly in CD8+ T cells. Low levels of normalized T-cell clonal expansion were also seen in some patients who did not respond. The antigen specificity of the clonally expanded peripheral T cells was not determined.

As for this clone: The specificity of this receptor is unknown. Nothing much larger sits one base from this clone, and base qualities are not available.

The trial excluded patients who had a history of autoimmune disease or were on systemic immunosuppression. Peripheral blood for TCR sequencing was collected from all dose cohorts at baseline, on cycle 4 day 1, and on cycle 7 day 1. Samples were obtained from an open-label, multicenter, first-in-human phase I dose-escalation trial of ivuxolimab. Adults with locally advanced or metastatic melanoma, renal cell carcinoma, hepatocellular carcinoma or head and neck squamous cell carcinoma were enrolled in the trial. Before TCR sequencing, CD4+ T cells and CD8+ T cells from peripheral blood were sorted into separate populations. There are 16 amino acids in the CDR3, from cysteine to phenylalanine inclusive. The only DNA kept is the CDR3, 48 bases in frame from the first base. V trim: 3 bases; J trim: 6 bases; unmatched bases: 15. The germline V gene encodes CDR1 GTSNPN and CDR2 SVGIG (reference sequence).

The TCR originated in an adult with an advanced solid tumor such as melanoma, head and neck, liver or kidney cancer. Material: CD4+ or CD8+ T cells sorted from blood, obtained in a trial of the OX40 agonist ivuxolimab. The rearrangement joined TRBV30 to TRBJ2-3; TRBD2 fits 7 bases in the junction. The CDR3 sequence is CAWSPGRSGWMDTQYF. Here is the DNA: TGTGCCTGGAGCCCCGGGCGTAGCGGGTGGATGGATACGCAGTATTTT.